This entry lists 29 T cell receptor beta chains sequenced from one sample in a study of OX40 agonist ivuxolimab in advanced cancers. Clones were sequenced by immunoSEQ multiplex PCR, and TCRdb holds only the in-frame ones, with some missing. The sample records about 50,000 clones, about 88% being singletons. The sequenced sample was CD4+ or CD8+ T cells sorted from blood, obtained in a trial of the OX40 agonist ivuxolimab. The receptors come from an adult with an advanced solid tumor such as melanoma, head and neck, liver or kidney cancer.

V gene TRBV5-1 combines with J gene TRBJ1-2; D perhaps matches TRBD1 (5 bases). The V gene's germline CDR1 is SGHRS and CDR2 YFSETQ. The CDR3 runs to 15 residues. V was clipped by 0 bases and J by 2 bases, with 11 bases between them. The CDR3: CASSLEQAPNYGYTF. CDR3 DNA sequence: TGCGCCAGCAGCTTGGAACAGGCCCCGAACTATGGCTACACCTTC. The entire variable domain, with the rest obtained from reference TRBV5-1 and TRBJ1-2, is as follows: KAGVTQTPRYLIKTRGQQVTLSCSPISGHRSVSWYQQTPGQGLQFLFEYFSETQRNKGNFPGRFSGRQFSNSRSEMNVSTLELGDSALYLCASSLEQAPNYGYTFGSGTRLTVV.

The chain recombines TRBV19 with TRBJ1-1; 10 bases map to TRBD1. The J segment lost 5 bases and the V segment lost 10 bases, leaving 4 bases of the junction unmatched. This CDR3 comprises 12 residues. Germline-derived CDR1 and CDR2 are LNHDA and SQIVND (reference sequence). CDR3 protein: CATLDRGTEAFF. Written as DNA, the CDR3 is TGTGCCACCCTGGACAGGGGGACTGAAGCTTTCTTT.

The chain combines TRBV2 with TRBJ2-5; possible D gene TRBD1, 5 bases. Germline CDR1 SNHLY, CDR2 FYNNEI. V lost 6 bases, J lost 0 bases, and 11 bases lay in between. The CDR3 consists of 14 residues. CDR3 amino acids: CASREQAYQETQYF. As DNA, the CDR3 is TGTGCCAGCAGAGAACAGGCGTACCAAGAGACCCAGTACTTC.

The chain employs TRBV7-2 and TRBJ2-1, with TRBD2 identical over 7 bases. CDR1 SGHTA and CDR2 FQGNSA come from the germline V gene. The CDR3 runs to 17 residues. V was clipped by 1 base and J by 2 bases; unmatched bases: 8. The CDR3 sequence: CASSLVPTAGTYNEQFF. In DNA, the CDR3 is TGTGCCAGCAGCTTAGTCCCTACAGCGGGAACCTACAATGAGCAGTTCTTC.

The chain employs TRBV5-4 and TRBJ1-2; D perhaps matches TRBD1 (6 bases). The germline V and J ends were trimmed by 6 bases and 2 bases, with 17 bases remaining between them. The CDR3 sequence is 15 residues long. The germline V gene has CDR1 SGHNT and CDR2 YYREEE (reference sequence). Here the CDR3 reads CASTAGPRGNYGYTF. CDR3 nucleotide sequence: TGTGCCAGCACCGCCGGGCCAAGGGGGAACTATGGCTACACCTTC.

The CDR3 loop is CAISADGGTSTDTQYF. The DNA of the CDR3 is TGTGCCATCAGCGCCGACGGCGGGACTAGCACAGATACGCAGTATTTT. The chain carries TRBV10-3 and TRBJ2-3; weak D call: TRBD2 (6 bases). CDR3 length equals 16 residues. V was trimmed by 6 bases and J by 0 bases, leaving 16 bases between them. Germline CDR1 reads ENHRY; CDR2 reads SYGVKD.

V and J are TRBV28 and TRBJ2-7; 9 nucleotides agree with TRBD2. The CDR3 spans 16 residues. Germline values: CDR1 MDHEN, CDR2 SYDVKM. Trimming cost V 5 bases and J 5 bases; bases outside gene matches: 13. The CDR3 loop is CASSPPAGLAGHEQYF. The CDR3 DNA sequence: TGTGCCAGCAGTCCCCCAGCCGGGCTAGCGGGGCACGAGCAGTACTTC.

This chain connects TRBV19 to TRBJ2-1; 11 nucleotides agree with TRBD2. CDR1 and CDR2 from the germline V gene are LNHDA and SQIVND (reference sequence). The junction had 6 bases not matched to a gene; V was cut back by 3 bases and J by 8 bases. The CDR3 runs 15 residues. This chain's CDR3 is CASSIPGLAAYEQFF. The CDR3, as DNA: TGTGCCAGTAGTATCCCGGGACTAGCGGCCTATGAGCAGTTCTTC.

The chain recombines TRBV6-5 with TRBJ2-4; tentatively, D is TRBD1 or TRBD2 (5 bases each). This CDR3 is 15 amino acids long. CDR1 MNHEY and CDR2 SVGAGI come from the germline V gene. With 4 bases removed from V and 1 base from J, the gap between germline ends came to 11 bases. Written as DNA, the CDR3 is TGTGCCAGCAGTTCGCCGGGGACGGCCAAAAACATTCAGTACTTC. Translating gives CASSSPGTAKNIQYF.

V usage is TRBV19 and J usage is TRBJ1-1; possibly TRBD1 for D (6 bases). This CDR3 is 11 amino acids long. Germline loops: CDR1 LNHDA, CDR2 SQIVND (reference sequence). Trimming took off 9 bases at V and 3 bases at J, with 8 bases between the two ends. The CDR3 loop is CASTGYTEAFF. As DNA, the CDR3 is TGTGCCAGCACAGGGTACACTGAAGCTTTCTTT.

The chain employs TRBV19 and TRBJ2-3; 8 bases match TRBD2. Unmatched junction bases numbered 5, after V lost 2 bases and J lost 1 base. The CDR3 length is 16 residues. Looked up from germline, CDR1 is LNHDA and CDR2 is SQIVND (reference sequence). The DNA of the CDR3 is TGTGCCAGTAGTATACTCCCTAGCGGGCGCACAGATACGCAGTATTTT. Translating it yields CASSILPSGRTDTQYF.

J is TRBJ2-1 and V is TRBV7-2; D not resolved. Trimming took 5 bases from V and 0 from J, leaving 14 bases between them. The CDR3 is 16 residues long. Germline CDR1 reads SGHTA; CDR2 reads FQGNSA. The CDR3 region has the DNA TGTGCCAGCAGCGCACTCCAGCGACCCTCCTACAATGAGCAGTTCTTC. It specifies CASSALQRPSYNEQFF.

The chain is built from TRBV27 and TRBJ2-3, with D possibly TRBD2 on 5 matching bases. Germline V gene data show CDR1 as MNHEY and CDR2 as SMNVEV (reference sequence). Deletions cut 2 bases from V and 1 base from J, with 10 bases between. The CDR3 covers 15 residues. The CDR3 here is CASSLEGLGTDTQYF. DNA for the CDR3: TGTGCCAGCAGTTTAGAGGGTCTGGGCACAGATACGCAGTATTTT.

The genes are TRBV6-1 and TRBJ2-7, with TRBD1 identical over 8 bases. The V segment lost 2 bases and the J segment 4 bases; nucleotides outside the gene matches: 4. This CDR3 comprises 14 residues. Germline V CDR1 and CDR2: MNHNS, SASEGT. As DNA, the CDR3 is TGTGCCAGCAGTGAACTGGACAGGGTTTACGAGCAGTACTTC. It yields the protein CASSELDRVYEQYF.

The J gene is TRBJ2-3, the V gene TRBV19, with 9 bases aligning to TRBD2. V dropped 4 bases and J dropped 0; count of bases not matched to a gene: 5. CDR3 size: 16 residues. Germline V gene data show CDR1 as LNHDA and CDR2 as SQIVND (reference sequence). The CDR3 nucleotides are TGTGCCAGTAGTACCATTCTAGCGGGAAGCACAGATACGCAGTATTTT. The encoded protein is CASSTILAGSTDTQYF.

This clone was seen a single time. The V call is TRBV28, the J call TRBJ2-5; D ambiguous. The CDR3 contains 13 residues. V was shortened by 5 bases and J by 5 bases, with 12 bases between the two germline ends. The germline CDR1 and CDR2 sequences are MDHEN and SYDVKM. The CDR3 reads CASSAHRSETQYF. The CDR3 DNA reads as TGTGCCAGCAGTGCACATCGGTCGGAGACCCAGTACTTC.

The gene calls are TRBV4-2 and TRBJ2-5, with 12 nucleotides matching TRBD2. The CDR3 sequence is 18 residues long. V shed 2 bases, J shed 10 bases, and the junction held 17 bases outside the gene matches. Germline V lookup: CDR1 LGHNA, CDR2 YNFKEQ. The CDR3 sequence: CASSQTTLAGGTQRGQYF. CDR3 bases: TGTGCCAGCAGCCAAACCACCCTAGCGGGAGGGACTCAAAGGGGCCAGTACTTC.

The rearrangement links TRBV5-5 to TRBJ2-1; possibly TRBD1 or TRBD2 for D (5 bases each). Looked up from germline, CDR1 is SGHKS and CDR2 is YYEKEE (reference sequence). The length of the CDR3 is 13 residues. Deletions cut 4 bases from V and 7 bases from J, with 12 bases between. The CDR3 reads CASSEGWGNEQFF. CDR3 DNA: TGTGCCAGCAGCGAAGGTTGGGGGAATGAGCAGTTCTTC.

The rearrangement links TRBV2 to TRBJ2-7; 9 bases align to TRBD1. The V and J ends lost 6 bases and 0 bases, in that order; junction bases with no gene match: 6. In germline, CDR1 is SNHLY, CDR2 FYNNEI. The CDR3 length is 15 residues. This CDR3 is CASRTGGSNSYEQYF. DNA of the CDR3: TGTGCCAGCAGAACAGGGGGCTCTAACTCCTACGAGCAGTACTTC.

The rearrangement joins TRBV9 to TRBJ2-2; 13 nucleotides align to TRBD2. V lost 4 bases to trimming and J lost 5 bases; unmatched junction nucleotides: 8. Germline V lookup: CDR1 SGDLS, CDR2 YYNGEE. The CDR3 contains 17 residues. The CDR3 nucleotides are TGTGCCAGCAGCAAGGGGACTAGCGGGATGGGGACCGGGGAGCTGTTTTTT. This sequence encodes CASSKGTSGMGTGELFF.

This clone was counted between two and nine times. The V call is TRBV29-1, the J call TRBJ1-1; 7 nucleotides agree with TRBD1. Germline CDR1 reads SQVTM; CDR2 reads ANQGSEA. V trimming: 6 bases; J trimming: 3 bases; junction bases outside the gene matches: 4. This CDR3 has 12 residues. The CDR3 sequence: CSVDDRDTEAFF. The CDR3 nucleotides are TGCAGCGTAGATGACAGGGACACTGAAGCTTTCTTT.

The chain couples TRBV28 to TRBJ2-4; a possible D gene is TRBD2 (5 bases). CDR3 length: 13 amino acids. CDR1 and CDR2 from the germline V gene are MDHEN and SYDVKM. Trimming took off 5 bases at V and 9 bases at J, with 14 bases between the two ends. The CDR3 bases are TGTGCCAGCAGTCTCATGTGGAGGAGCATTCAGTACTTC. Protein: CASSLMWRSIQYF.

The chain couples TRBV6-1 to TRBJ2-7; D not resolved. Between the trimmed V and J ends, which lost 8 bases and 2 bases, there was a span of 16 bases. Germline CDR1 is MNHNS and CDR2 is SASEGT. The CDR3 is 14 residues long. The CDR3 reads CASRPSHRTYEQYF. The CDR3 bases are TGTGCCAGCCGCCCGTCACACCGAACCTACGAGCAGTACTTC.

The sample holds one count of this clone. V usage is TRBV7-9 and J usage is TRBJ2-2, with TRBD1 identical over 10 bases. The CDR3 covers 19 residues. The trim removed 5 bases at V and 1 base at J, leaving 13 bases unmatched. Germline CDR1 is SEHNR and CDR2 is FQNEAQ (reference sequence). This chain's CDR3 is CASSLLTGGIGENTGELFF. CDR3 coding DNA: TGTGCCAGCAGCCTCCTGACAGGGGGCATAGGAGAGAACACCGGGGAGCTGTTTTTT. Variable domain in full (rest from reference TRBV7-9 and TRBJ2-2): DTGVSQNPRHKITKRGQNVTFRCDPISEHNRLYWYRQTLGQGPEFLTYFQNEAQLEKSRLLSDRFSAERPKGSFSTLEIQRTEQGDSAMYLCASSLLTGGIGENTGELFFGEGSRLTVL.

The chain couples TRBV5-4 to TRBJ1-1, with D perhaps TRBD1 (5 bases). The CDR3 is made up of 13 amino acids. V was clipped by 1 base and J by 5 bases, with 9 bases between them. CDR1 is SGHNT and CDR2 is YYREEE in the germline V gene (reference sequence). CDR3 in amino acids: CASSLQGGTEAFF. The CDR3 DNA follows: TGTGCCAGCAGCTTGCAGGGAGGAACTGAAGCTTTCTTT.

This clone was seen a handful of times. The chain is built from TRBV6-1 and TRBJ1-5; the D gene is possibly TRBD1 (6 bases). This CDR3 region has 15 residues. Trimming pared 5 bases from V and 0 bases from J, leaving 11 bases between. Germline assignment: CDR1 MNHNS and CDR2 SASEGT. Here the CDR3 reads CASSPSRGSNQPQHF. For the CDR3, the DNA is TGTGCCAGCAGTCCCAGCAGGGGTAGCAATCAGCCCCAGCATTTT.

V is TRBV11-1 and J is TRBJ1-6, with a possible D match to TRBD1 (5 bases). CDR1 is SGHAT, CDR2 FQDESV, per germline (reference sequence). There are 15 residues in the CDR3. With 0 bases removed from V and 7 bases from J, the gap between germline ends came to 10 bases. CDR3 residues: CASSLAGPSNSPLHF. CDR3 bases: TGTGCCAGCAGCTTAGCGGGGCCCTCGAATTCACCCCTCCACTTT.

The DNA for the CDR3 is TGTGCCAGCAGTGAGAGGGCTAACTATGGCTACACCTTC. This encodes CASSERANYGYTF. The chain employs TRBV2 and TRBJ1-2; unclear D gene. Trimming took 3 bases from V and 0 from J, leaving 5 bases between them. Germline V CDR1 and CDR2: SNHLY, FYNNEI. The CDR3 totals 13 residues.

V gene TRBV5-1 combines with J gene TRBJ2-5; a possible D gene is TRBD2 (6 bases). Germline-derived CDR1 and CDR2 are SGHRS and YFSETQ. Trimming pared 2 bases from V and 1 base from J, leaving 9 bases between. The CDR3 is 14 residues long. The CDR3 DNA sequence: TGCGCCAGCAGCTTCGCGGGGCGCCAAGAGACCCAGTACTTC. This sequence encodes CASSFAGRQETQYF.